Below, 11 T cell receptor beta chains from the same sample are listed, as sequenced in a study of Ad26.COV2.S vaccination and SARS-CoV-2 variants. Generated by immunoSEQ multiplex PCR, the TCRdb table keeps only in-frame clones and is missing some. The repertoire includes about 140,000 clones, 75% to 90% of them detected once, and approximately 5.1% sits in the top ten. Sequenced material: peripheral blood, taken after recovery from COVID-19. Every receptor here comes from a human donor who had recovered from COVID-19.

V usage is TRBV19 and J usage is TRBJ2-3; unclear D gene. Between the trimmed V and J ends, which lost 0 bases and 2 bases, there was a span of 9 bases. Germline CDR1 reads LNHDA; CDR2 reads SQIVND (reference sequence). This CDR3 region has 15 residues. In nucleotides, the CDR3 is TGTGCCAGTAGTATAGATTTCAGGTCCACAGATACGCAGTATTTT. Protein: CASSIDFRSTDTQYF.

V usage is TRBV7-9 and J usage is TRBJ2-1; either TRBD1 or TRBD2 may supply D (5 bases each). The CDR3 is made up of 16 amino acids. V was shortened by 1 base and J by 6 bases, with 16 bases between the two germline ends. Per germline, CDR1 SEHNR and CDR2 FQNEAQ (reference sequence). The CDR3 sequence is CASSLVGQGVANEQFF. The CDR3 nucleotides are TGTGCCAGCAGCTTAGTGGGTCAGGGAGTAGCCAATGAGCAGTTCTTC.

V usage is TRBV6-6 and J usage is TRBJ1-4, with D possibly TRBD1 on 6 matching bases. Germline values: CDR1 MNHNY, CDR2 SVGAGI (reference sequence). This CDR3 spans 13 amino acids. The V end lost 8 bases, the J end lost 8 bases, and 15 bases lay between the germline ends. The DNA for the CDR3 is TGTGCCAGCGGGGGCCAGGACTCCGAAAAACTGTTTTTT. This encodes CASGGQDSEKLFF.

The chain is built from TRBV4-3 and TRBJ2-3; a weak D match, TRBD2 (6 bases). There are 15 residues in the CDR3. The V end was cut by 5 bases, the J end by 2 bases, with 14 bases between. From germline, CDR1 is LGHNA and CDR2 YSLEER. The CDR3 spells CASSIRDLPTDTQYF. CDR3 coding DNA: TGCGCCAGCAGCATCCGGGACTTACCCACAGATACGCAGTATTTT.

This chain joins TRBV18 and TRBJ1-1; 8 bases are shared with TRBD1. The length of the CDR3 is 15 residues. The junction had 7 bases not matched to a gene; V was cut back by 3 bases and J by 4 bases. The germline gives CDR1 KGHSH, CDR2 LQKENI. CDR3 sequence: CASSPTGVGVTEAFF. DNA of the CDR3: TGTGCCAGCTCACCGACAGGGGTGGGAGTCACTGAAGCTTTCTTT.

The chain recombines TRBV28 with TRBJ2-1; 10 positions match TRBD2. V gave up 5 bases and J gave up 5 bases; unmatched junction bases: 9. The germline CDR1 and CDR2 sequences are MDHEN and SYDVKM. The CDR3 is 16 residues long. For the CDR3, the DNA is TGTGCCAGCAGTGGGGCCAGCGGGGGGGCCGACAATGAGCAGTTCTTC. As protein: CASSGASGGADNEQFF.

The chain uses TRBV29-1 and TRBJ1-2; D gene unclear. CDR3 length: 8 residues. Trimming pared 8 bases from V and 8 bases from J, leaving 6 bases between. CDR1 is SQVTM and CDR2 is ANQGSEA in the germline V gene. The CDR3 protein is CSPWGYTF. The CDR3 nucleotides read TGCAGCCCATGGGGCTACACCTTC.

The CDR3 region is CASSYSQGMGQPQHF. The CDR3 DNA reads as TGTGCCAGCAGTTACTCGCAGGGAATGGGACAGCCCCAGCATTTT. This chain uses TRBV6-2 or TRBV6-3 with TRBJ1-5; D is perhaps TRBD1 (5 bases). Germline V gene lookup returns CDR1 MNHEY and CDR2 SVGEGT. V was pared by 0 bases and J by 7 bases, with 13 bases between. The CDR3 extends over 15 amino acids.

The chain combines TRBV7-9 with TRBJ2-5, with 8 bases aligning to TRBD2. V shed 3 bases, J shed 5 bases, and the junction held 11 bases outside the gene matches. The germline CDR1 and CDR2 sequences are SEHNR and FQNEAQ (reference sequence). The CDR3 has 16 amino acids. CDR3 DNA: TGTGCCAGCAGCTTCCCCCCCGGGGGGGCCTCGGAGACCCAGTACTTC. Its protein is CASSFPPGGASETQYF.

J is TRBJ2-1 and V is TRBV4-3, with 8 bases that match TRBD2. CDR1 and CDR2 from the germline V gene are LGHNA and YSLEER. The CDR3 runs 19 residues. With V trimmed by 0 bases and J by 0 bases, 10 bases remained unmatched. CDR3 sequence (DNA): TGCGCCAGCAGCCAAGATCTAACTAGCGGAGTCAGCTCCTACAATGAGCAGTTCTTC. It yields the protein CASSQDLTSGVSSYNEQFF.

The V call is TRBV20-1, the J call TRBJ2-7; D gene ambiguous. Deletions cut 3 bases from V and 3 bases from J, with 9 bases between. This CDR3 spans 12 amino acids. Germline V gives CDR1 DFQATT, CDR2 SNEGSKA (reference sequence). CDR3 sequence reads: CSASTDFYEQYF. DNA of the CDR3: TGCAGTGCTAGTACGGATTTCTACGAGCAGTACTTC.